This T cell receptor beta chain was identified in a study of glioma-infiltrating T cells. Study-level points and caveats: Tissue and blood shared very few CDR3 sequences. Gliomas, especially low-grade, showed above-expected tissue-blood divergence; non-neoplastic patients showed below.

Ten or more counts support this clonotype. Its antigen remains unidentified. Using RNA template, CDR3s of TCR alpha and beta were amplified with iRepertoire arm-PCR. For one-step reverse transcription and amplification, roughly 100-400 ng of tissue mRNA or PBMC total RNA was used. TCRdb redid the calling of the multiplex PCR reads with MiXCR, one entry per CDR3 protein. The repertoire holds about 190,000 distinct CDR3 sequences, with 32% as singletons. The germline gives CDR1 LGHNA, CDR2 YSLEER. CDR3 length: 13 amino acids. V lost 4 bases and J lost 12, with 18 bases in between. The chain has TRBV4-3 and TRBJ1-1; D might be TRBD1 (5 bases). This TCR was sampled from a human donor with low-grade glioma or glioblastoma, undergoing nonglioma brain surgery, or in good health (not recorded which). Sequences were obtained from glioma tissue, nonneoplastic brain tissue, or PBMCs (not recorded which). This CDR3 reads CASSLLSTGGTFF. The CDR3 DNA reads as TGCGCCAGCAGCCTCCTATCAACAGGCGGGACTTTCTTT.